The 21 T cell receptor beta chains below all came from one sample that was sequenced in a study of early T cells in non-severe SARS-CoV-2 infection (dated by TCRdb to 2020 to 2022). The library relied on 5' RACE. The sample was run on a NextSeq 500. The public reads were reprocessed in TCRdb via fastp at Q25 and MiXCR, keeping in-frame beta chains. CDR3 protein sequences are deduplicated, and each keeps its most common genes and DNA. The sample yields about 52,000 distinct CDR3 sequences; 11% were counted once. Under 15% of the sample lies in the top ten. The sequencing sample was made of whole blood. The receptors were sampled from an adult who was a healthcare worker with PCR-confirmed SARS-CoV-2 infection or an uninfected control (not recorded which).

CDR3 in amino acids: CASGVAVSYNEQFF. The CDR3 nucleotides are TGTGCCAGCGGGGTTGCAGTCTCCTACAATGAGCAGTTCTTC. The V and J genes are TRBV6-5 and TRBJ2-1; D gene uncertain. This CDR3 spans 14 amino acids. Per germline, CDR1 MNHEY and CDR2 SVGAGI. V was shortened by 8 bases and J by 0 bases, with 11 bases between the two germline ends.

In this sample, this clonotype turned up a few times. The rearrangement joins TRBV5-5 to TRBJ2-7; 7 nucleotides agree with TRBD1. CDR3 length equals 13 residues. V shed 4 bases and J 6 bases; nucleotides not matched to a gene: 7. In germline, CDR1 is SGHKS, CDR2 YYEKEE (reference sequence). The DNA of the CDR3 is TGTGCCAGCAGCATTCGACAGGGCCGCGAGCAGTACTTC. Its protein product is CASSIRQGREQYF.

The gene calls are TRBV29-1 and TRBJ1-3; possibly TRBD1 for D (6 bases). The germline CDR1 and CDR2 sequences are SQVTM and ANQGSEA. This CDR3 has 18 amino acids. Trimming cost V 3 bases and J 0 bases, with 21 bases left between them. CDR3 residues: CSVEGPDSPPFSGNTIYF. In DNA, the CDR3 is TGCAGCGTTGAGGGCCCGGACAGCCCGCCTTTCTCTGGAAACACCATATATTTT.

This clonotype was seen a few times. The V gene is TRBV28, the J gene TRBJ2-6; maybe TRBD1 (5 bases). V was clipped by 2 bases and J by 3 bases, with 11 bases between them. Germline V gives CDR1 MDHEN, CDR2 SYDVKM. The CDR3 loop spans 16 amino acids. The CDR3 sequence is CASSLPQGRGANVLTF. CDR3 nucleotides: TGTGCCAGCAGTTTACCCCAGGGTCGTGGGGCCAACGTCCTGACTTTC.

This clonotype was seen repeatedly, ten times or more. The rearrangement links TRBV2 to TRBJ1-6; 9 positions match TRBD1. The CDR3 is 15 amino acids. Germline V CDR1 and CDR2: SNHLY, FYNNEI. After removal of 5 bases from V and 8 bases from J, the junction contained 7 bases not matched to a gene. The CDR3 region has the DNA TGTGCCAGCAGTCTAGGACAGGGGAGCGATTCACCCCTCCACTTT. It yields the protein CASSLGQGSDSPLHF.

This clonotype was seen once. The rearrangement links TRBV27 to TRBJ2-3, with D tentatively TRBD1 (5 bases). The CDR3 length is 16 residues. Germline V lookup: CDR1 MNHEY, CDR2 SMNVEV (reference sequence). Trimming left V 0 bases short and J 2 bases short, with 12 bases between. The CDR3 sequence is CASSLSRLGLTDTQYF. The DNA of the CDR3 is TGTGCCAGCAGTTTATCCCGGCTGGGGCTCACAGATACGCAGTATTTT.

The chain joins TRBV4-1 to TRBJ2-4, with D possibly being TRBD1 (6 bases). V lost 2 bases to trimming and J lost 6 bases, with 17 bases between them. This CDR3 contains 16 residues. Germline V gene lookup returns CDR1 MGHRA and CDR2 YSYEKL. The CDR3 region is CASSQPGDGTLNIQYF. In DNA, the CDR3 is TGCGCCAGCAGCCAACCAGGGGACGGGACCTTAAACATTCAGTACTTC.

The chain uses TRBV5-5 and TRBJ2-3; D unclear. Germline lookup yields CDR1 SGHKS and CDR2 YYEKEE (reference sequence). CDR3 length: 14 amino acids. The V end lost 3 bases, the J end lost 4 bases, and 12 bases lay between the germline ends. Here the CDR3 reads CASSSTQRPDTQYF. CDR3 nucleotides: TGTGCCAGCAGCTCGACTCAAAGACCAGATACGCAGTATTTT.

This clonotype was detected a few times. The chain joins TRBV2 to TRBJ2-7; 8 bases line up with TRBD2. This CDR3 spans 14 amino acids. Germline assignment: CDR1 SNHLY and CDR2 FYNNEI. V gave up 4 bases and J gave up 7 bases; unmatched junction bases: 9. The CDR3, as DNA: TGTGCCAGCAGTGGCGGGGGGCTTCAAGGGGAGCAGTACTTC. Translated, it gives CASSGGGLQGEQYF.

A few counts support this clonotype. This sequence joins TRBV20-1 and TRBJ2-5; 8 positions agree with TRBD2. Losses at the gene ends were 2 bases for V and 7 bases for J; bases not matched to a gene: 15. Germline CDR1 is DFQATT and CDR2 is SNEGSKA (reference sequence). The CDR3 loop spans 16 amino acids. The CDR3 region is CSARLYGLARRGTQYF. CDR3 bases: TGCAGTGCTAGACTTTATGGACTAGCTCGCCGGGGGACCCAGTACTTC.

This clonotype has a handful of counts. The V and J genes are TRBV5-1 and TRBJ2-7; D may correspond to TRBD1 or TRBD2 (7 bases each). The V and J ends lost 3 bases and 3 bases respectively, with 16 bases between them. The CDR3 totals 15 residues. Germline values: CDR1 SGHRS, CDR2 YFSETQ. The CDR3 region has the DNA TGCGCCAGCAGCTCCATGGCAGGGGGGGTCTACGAGCAGTACTTC. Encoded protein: CASSSMAGGVYEQYF. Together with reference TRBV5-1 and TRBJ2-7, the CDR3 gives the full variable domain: KAGVTQTPRYLIKTRGQQVTLSCSPISGHRSVSWYQQTPGQGLQFLFEYFSETQRNKGNFPGRFSGRQFSNSRSEMNVSTLELGDSALYLCASSSMAGGVYEQYFGPGTRLTVT.

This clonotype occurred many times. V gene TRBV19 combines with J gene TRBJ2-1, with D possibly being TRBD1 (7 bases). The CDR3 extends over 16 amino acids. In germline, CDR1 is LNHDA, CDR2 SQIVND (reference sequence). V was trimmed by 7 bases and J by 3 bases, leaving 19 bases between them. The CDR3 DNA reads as TGTGCCAGTACCCCCCAGGGGGGAGGACACTACAATGAGCAGTTCTTC. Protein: CASTPQGGGHYNEQFF.

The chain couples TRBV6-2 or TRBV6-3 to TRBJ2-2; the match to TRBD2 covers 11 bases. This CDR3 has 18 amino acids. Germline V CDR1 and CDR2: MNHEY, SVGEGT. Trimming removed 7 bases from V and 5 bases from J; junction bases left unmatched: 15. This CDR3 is CASKGRVLAGGRTGELFF. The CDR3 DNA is TGTGCCAGCAAAGGGCGGGTCCTAGCGGGGGGACGGACCGGGGAGCTGTTTTTT.

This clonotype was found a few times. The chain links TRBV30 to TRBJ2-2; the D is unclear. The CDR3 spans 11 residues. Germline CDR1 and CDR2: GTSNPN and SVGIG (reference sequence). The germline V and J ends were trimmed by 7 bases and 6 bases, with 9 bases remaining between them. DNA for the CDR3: TGTGCCTCCTTTTCCCCCGGGGAGCTGTTTTTT. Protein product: CASFSPGELFF. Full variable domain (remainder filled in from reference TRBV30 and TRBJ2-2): SQTIHQWPATLVQPVGSPLSLECTVEGTSNPNLYWYRQAAGRGLQLLFYSVGIGQISSEVPQNLSASRPQDRQFILSSKKLLLSDSGFYLCASFSPGELFFGEGSRLTVL.

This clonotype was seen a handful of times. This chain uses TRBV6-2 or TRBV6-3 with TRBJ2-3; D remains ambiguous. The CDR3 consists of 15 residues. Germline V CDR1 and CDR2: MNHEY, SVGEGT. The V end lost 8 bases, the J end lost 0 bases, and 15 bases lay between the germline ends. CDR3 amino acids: CASGAQQTSTDTQYF. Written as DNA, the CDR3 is TGTGCCAGCGGAGCCCAGCAGACTAGCACAGATACGCAGTATTTT.

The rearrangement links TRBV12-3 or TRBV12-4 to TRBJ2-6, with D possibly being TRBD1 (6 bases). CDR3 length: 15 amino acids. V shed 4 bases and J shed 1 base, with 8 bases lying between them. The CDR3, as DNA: TGTGCCAGCAGTTCTACAGGGTCTGGGGCCAACGTCCTGACTTTC. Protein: CASSSTGSGANVLTF.

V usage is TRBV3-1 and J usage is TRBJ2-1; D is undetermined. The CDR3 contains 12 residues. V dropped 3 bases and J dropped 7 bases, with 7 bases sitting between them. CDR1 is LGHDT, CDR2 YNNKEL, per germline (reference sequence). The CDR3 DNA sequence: TGTGCCAGCAGCCACCTTAGGAATGAGCAGTTCTTC. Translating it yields CASSHLRNEQFF.

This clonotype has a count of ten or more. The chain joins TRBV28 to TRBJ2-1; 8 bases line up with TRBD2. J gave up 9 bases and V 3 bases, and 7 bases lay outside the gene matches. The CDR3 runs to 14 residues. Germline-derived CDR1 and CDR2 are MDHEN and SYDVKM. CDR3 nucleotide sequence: TGTGCCAGCAGTTTTTGGAGCGGGAGCCTTGAGCAGTTCTTC. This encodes CASSFWSGSLEQFF.

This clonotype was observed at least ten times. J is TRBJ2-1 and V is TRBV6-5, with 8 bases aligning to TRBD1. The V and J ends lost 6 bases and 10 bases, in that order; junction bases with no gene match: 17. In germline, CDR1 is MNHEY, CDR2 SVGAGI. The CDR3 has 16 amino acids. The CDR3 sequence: CASSTQSGTGSWEQFF. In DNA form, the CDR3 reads TGTGCCAGCAGCACACAATCCGGGACAGGATCATGGGAGCAGTTCTTC.

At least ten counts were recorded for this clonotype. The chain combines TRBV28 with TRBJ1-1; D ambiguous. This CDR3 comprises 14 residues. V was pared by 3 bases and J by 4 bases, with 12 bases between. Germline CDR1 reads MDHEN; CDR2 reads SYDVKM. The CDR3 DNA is TGTGCCAGCAGTTTCCTGAACCCAGGCACTGAAGCTTTCTTT. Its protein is CASSFLNPGTEAFF.

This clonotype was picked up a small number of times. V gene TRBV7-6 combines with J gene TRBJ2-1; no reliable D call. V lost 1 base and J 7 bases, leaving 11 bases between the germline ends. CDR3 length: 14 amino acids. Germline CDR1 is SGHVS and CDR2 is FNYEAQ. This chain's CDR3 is CASSLVIGPNEQFF. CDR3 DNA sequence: TGTGCCAGCAGCTTAGTGATAGGGCCAAATGAGCAGTTCTTC. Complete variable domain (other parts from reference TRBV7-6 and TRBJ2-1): GAGVSQSPRYKVTKRGQDVALRCDPISGHVSLYWYRQALGQGPEFLTYFNYEAQQDKSGLPNDRFSAERPEGSISTLTIQRTEQRDSAMYRCASSLVIGPNEQFFGPGTRLTVL.